This passage covers 9 T cell receptor beta chains from one sample sequenced in a study of control samples from healthy donors and cancer patients. Libraries were prepared by immunoSEQ multiplex PCR; TCRdb keeps only in-frame clonotypes and omits some of them. The table records under 450,000 clones, roughly 90% of them present only once. Sequenced input: PBMCs. The receptors derive from a man in his forties with head and neck cancer.

This chain joins TRBV28 and TRBJ2-7; 7 nucleotides match TRBD1. CDR1 and CDR2 (germline): MDHEN, SYDVKM. The V gene end was trimmed by 6 bases and the J gene end by 7 bases; junction bases not matched to a gene: 9. The CDR3 is 13 residues long. The CDR3 DNA reads as TGTGCCAGCAGATTACAGGGGCCGGGAGAGCAGTACTTC. Translating gives CASRLQGPGEQYF.

V and J are TRBV9 and TRBJ1-5; D ambiguous. From germline, CDR1 is SGDLS and CDR2 YYNGEE. The CDR3 contains 15 residues. V was clipped by 4 bases and J by 0 bases, with 11 bases between them. This chain's CDR3 is CASSLEGNSNQPQHF. The CDR3 coding sequence is TGTGCCAGCAGCCTAGAGGGCAATAGCAATCAGCCCCAGCATTTT.

V usage is TRBV7-2 and J usage is TRBJ1-2, with D unresolved. This CDR3 contains 14 residues. Trimming took 3 bases from V and 9 from J, leaving 17 bases between them. CDR1 is SGHTA and CDR2 is FQGNSA in the germline V gene. This chain's CDR3 is CASSLTRALQSYTF. DNA of the CDR3: TGTGCCAGCAGCTTGACACGGGCCCTTCAGAGCTACACCTTC.

The chain carries TRBV28 and TRBJ2-7; D may correspond to TRBD1 or TRBD2 (5 bases each). The CDR3 is 15 amino acids. Trimming shortened V by 5 bases and J by 4 bases, and 18 bases separated the two germline ends. Germline CDR1 and CDR2: MDHEN and SYDVKM. Written as DNA, the CDR3 is TGTGCCAGCAGTCCACGGGACCCGGTCTCTTACGAGCAGTACTTC. Protein: CASSPRDPVSYEQYF. Using reference TRBV28 and TRBJ2-7 for the parts outside the CDR3, the full variable domain is DVKVTQSSRYLVKRTGEKVFLECVQDMDHENMFWYRQDPGLGLRLIYFSYDVKMKEKGDIPEGYSVSREKKERFSLILESASTNQTSMYLCASSPRDPVSYEQYFGPGTRLTVT.

The chain combines TRBV6-5 with TRBJ1-4; D might be TRBD1 (5 bases). Per germline, CDR1 MNHEY and CDR2 SVGAGI. Trimming took off 0 bases at V and 7 bases at J, with 12 bases between the two ends. CDR3 length: 15 amino acids. The chain's CDR3 is CASSYSGGGVEKLFF. In DNA form, the CDR3 reads TGTGCCAGCAGTTACTCGGGCGGGGGAGTTGAAAAACTGTTTTTT.

The V gene is TRBV6-2 or TRBV6-3, the J gene TRBJ2-5, with D uncertain. V was pared by 4 bases and J by 2 bases, with 11 bases between. The CDR3 spans 14 residues. Looked up from germline, CDR1 is MNHEY and CDR2 is SVGEGT. DNA for the CDR3: TGTGCCAGCAGTTTGACGAGAAGTCAAGAGACCCAGTACTTC. Encoded protein: CASSLTRSQETQYF.

The V gene is TRBV7-3, the J gene TRBJ2-3; D possibly corresponds to TRBD1 (5 bases). V dropped 0 bases and J dropped 2 bases, with 9 bases sitting between them. CDR1 and CDR2 from the germline V gene are SGHTA and FQGTGA. The length of the CDR3 is 15 residues. CDR3 in DNA: TGTGCCAGCAGCTTAACAGGGGTCTTCACAGATACGCAGTATTTT. Its translation is CASSLTGVFTDTQYF.

The chain links TRBV7-9 to TRBJ1-4; D is uncertain. Germline assignment: CDR1 SEHNR and CDR2 FQNEAQ (reference sequence). The length of the CDR3 is 15 residues. Trimming took off 4 bases at V and 7 bases at J, with 16 bases between the two ends. The chain's CDR3 is CASSSYRESSEKLFF. The CDR3 bases are TGTGCCAGCAGCTCCTACCGTGAATCGAGTGAAAAACTGTTTTTT.

The chain is built from TRBV7-2 and TRBJ2-1; weak D call: TRBD2 (5 bases). The germline V gene has CDR1 SGHTA and CDR2 FQGNSA. The CDR3 runs to 14 residues. The V end was cut by 5 bases, the J end by 1 base, with 9 bases between. The CDR3 loop reads CASSPGSSYNEQFF. CDR3 DNA sequence: TGTGCCAGCAGCCCGGGAAGTTCCTACAATGAGCAGTTCTTC.